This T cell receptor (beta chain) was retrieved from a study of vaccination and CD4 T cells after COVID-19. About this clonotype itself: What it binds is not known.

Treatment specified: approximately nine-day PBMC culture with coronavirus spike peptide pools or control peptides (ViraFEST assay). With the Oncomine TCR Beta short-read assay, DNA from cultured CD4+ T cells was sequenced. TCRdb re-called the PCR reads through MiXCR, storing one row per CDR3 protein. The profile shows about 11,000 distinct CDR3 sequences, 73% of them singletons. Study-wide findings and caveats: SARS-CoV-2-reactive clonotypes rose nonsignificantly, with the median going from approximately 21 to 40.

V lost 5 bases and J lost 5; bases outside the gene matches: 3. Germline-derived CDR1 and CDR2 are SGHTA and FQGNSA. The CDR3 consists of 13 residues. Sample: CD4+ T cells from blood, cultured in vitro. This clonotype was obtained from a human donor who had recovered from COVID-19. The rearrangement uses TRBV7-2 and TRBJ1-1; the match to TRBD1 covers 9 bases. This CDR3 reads CASSRTGATEAFF. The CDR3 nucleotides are TGTGCCAGCAGCCGGACAGGGGCTACTGAAGCTTTCTTT.